This T cell receptor beta chain was sequenced in a study of blood T cell repertoires in COVID-19. Here immunoSEQ multiplex PCR was the method, and the copy in TCRdb shows in-frame clones only, minus some. The repertoire has fewer than 350,000 clones, 90% of them found once; the top ten carry about 4%. Recruits, aged roughly 18 to 100 years, lived in 20 to 30 US areas. Clinical history as reported by participants underpinned cohort assignment. The germline V and J ends were trimmed by 6 bases and 1 base, with 10 bases remaining between them. This CDR3 has 14 residues. Looked up from germline, CDR1 is SGHTA and CDR2 is FQGNSA.

Sequenced sample: PBMCs or T cells enriched from blood (not recorded which). The sequence came from a woman aged 25 to 45 with acute COVID-19. The V gene is TRBV7-2, the J gene TRBJ1-3; possible D gene TRBD1, 5 bases. CDR3 DNA sequence: TGTGCCAGCAGTCGAACAGGATCTGGAAACACCATATATTTT. It yields the protein CASSRTGSGNTIYF.